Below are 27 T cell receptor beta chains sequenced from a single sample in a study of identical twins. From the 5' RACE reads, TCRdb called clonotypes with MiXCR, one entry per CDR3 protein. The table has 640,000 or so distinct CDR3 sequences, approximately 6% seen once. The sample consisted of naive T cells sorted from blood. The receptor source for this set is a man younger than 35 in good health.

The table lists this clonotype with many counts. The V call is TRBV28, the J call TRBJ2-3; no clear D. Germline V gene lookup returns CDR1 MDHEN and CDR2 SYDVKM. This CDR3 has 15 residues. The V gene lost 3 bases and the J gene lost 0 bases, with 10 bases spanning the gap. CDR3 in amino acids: CASSLESASTDTQYF. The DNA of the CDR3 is TGTGCCAGCAGTTTGGAAAGCGCTAGCACAGATACGCAGTATTTT.

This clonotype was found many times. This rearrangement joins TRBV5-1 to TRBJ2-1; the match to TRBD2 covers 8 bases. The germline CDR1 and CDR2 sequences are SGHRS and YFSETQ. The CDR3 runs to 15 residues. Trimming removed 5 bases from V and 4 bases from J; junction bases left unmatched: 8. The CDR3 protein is CASRVREGPYNEQFF. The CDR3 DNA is TGCGCCAGCAGGGTACGGGAGGGCCCATACAATGAGCAGTTCTTC.

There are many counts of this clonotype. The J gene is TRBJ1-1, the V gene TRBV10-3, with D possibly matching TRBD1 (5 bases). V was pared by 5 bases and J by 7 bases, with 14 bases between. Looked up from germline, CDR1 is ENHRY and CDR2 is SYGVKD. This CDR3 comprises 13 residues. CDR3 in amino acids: CAISTRQTFEAFF. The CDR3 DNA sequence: TGTGCCATCAGTACCAGACAGACGTTTGAAGCTTTCTTT.

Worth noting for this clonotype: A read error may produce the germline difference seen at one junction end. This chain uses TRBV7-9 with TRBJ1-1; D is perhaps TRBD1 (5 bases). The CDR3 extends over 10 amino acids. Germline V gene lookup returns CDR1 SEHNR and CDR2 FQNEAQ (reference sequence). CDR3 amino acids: CASSPGTDHF. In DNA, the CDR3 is TGTGCCAGCAGCCCGGGGACGGATCACTTT.

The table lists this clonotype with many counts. In nucleotides, the CDR3 is TGTGCCACCAGTGTTGGGACTAGCGGTTACAATGAGCAGTTCTTC. Encoded protein: CATSVGTSGYNEQFF. The chain recombines TRBV24-1 with TRBJ2-1, with TRBD2 matching 11 bases. Looked up from germline, CDR1 is KGHDR and CDR2 is SFDVKD. After removal of 5 bases from V and 4 bases from J, the junction contained 3 bases not matched to a gene. The length of the CDR3 is 15 residues.

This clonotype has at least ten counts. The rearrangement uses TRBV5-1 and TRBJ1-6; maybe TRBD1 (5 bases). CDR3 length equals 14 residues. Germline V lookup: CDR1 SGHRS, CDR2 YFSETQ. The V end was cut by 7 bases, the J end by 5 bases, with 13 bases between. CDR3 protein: CASFGGMDNSPLHF. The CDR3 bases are TGCGCCAGCTTCGGGGGTATGGATAATTCACCCCTCCACTTT.

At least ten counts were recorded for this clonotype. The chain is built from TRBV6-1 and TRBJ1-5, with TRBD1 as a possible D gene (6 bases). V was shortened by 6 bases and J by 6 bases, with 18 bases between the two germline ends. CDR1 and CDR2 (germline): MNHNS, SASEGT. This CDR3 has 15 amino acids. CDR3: CASRSRTAGSQPQHF. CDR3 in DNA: TGTGCCAGCAGGAGTCGGACAGCGGGGAGTCAGCCCCAGCATTTT.

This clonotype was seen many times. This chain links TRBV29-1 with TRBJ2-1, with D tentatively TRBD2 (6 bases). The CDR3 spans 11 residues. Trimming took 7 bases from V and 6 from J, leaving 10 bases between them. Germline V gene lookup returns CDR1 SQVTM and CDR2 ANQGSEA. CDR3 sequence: CSELAFNEQFF. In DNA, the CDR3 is TGCAGCGAACTAGCTTTCAATGAGCAGTTCTTC.

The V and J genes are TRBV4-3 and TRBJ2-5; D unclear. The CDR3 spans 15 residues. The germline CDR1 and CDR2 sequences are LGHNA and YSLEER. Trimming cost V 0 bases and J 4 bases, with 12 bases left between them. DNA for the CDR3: TGCGCCAGCAGCCAAGATCTAGGAATTTCAGAGACCCAGTACTTC. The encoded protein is CASSQDLGISETQYF.

DNA for the CDR3: TGTGCCAGCAGGAAGGGGGCGGGGACCGCCGGCACTGAAGCTTTCTTT. Protein: CASRKGAGTAGTEAFF. This chain links TRBV28 with TRBJ1-1; 7 nucleotides align to TRBD1. Germline CDR1 MDHEN, CDR2 SYDVKM. Trimming took 6 bases from V and 4 from J; bases not matched to a gene: 14. There are 16 residues in the CDR3. The full variable domain, its missing parts supplied by reference TRBV28 and TRBJ1-1, is DVKVTQSSRYLVKRTGEKVFLECVQDMDHENMFWYRQDPGLGLRLIYFSYDVKMKEKGDIPEGYSVSREKKERFSLILESASTNQTSMYLCASRKGAGTAGTEAFFGQGTRLTVV.

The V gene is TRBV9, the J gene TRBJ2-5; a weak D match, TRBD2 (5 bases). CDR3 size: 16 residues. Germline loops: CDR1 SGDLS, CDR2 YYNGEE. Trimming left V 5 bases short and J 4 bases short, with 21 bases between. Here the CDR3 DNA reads TGTGCCAGCAGGTCCCCGGACTCTCCCTATCCAGAGACCCAGTACTTC. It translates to CASRSPDSPYPETQYF.

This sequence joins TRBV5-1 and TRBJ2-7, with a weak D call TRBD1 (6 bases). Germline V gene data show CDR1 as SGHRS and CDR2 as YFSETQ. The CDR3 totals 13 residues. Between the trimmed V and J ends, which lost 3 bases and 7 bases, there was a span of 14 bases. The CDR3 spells CASSYNRVGEQYV. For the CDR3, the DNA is TGCGCCAGCAGCTATAACAGGGTGGGGGAGCAGTACGTC.

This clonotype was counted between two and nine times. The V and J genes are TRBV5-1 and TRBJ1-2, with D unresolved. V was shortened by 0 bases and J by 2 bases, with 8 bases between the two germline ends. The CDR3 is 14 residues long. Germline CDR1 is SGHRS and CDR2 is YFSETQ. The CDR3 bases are TGCGCCAGCAGCTTGGCAAGCAGAAACTATGGCTACACCTTC. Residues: CASSLASRNYGYTF. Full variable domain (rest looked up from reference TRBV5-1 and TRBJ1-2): KAGVTQTPRYLIKTRGQQVTLSCSPISGHRSVSWYQQTPGQGLQFLFEYFSETQRNKGNFPGRFSGRQFSNSRSEMNVSTLELGDSALYLCASSLASRNYGYTFGSGTRLTVV.

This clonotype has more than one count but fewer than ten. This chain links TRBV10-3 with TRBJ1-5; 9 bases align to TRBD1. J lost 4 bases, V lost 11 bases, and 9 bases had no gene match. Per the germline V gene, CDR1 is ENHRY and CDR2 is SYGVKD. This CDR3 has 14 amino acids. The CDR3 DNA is TGTGCCGCCCGACCGGACAGGGGAAATCAGCCCCAGCATTTT. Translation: CAARPDRGNQPQHF.

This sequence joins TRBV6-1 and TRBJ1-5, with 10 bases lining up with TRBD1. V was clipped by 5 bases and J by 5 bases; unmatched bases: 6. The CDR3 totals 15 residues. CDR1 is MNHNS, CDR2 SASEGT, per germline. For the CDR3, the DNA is TGTGCCAGCAGTCCGACAGGGGGCTCCTATCAGCCCCAGCATTTT. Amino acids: CASSPTGGSYQPQHF.

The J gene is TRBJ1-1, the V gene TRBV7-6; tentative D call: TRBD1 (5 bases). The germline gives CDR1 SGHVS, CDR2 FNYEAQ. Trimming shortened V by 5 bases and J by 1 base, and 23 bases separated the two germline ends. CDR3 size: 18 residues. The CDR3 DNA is TGTGCCAGCAGCACCCTACCCTGGGACGGGGGTAAGAACACTGAAGCTTTCTTT. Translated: CASSTLPWDGGKNTEAFF.

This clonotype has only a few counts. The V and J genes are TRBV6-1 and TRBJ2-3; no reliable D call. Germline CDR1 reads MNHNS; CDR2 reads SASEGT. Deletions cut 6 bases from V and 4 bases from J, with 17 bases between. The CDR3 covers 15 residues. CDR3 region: CASRTDSNWADTQYF. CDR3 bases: TGTGCCAGCAGGACGGATTCAAATTGGGCAGATACGCAGTATTTT.

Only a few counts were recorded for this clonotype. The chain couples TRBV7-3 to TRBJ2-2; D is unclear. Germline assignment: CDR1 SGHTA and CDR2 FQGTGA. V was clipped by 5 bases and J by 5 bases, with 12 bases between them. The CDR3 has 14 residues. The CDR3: CASSTGPSTGELFF. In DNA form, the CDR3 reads TGTGCCAGCAGCACCGGACCGAGTACCGGGGAGCTGTTTTTT.

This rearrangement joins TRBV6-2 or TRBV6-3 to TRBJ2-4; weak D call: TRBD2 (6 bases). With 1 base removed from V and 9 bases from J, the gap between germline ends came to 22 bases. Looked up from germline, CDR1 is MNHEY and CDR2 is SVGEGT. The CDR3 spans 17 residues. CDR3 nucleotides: TGTGCCAGCAGTTACTATGGCGGGGAGAGGAATGACGGCATTCAGTACTTC. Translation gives CASSYYGGERNDGIQYF.

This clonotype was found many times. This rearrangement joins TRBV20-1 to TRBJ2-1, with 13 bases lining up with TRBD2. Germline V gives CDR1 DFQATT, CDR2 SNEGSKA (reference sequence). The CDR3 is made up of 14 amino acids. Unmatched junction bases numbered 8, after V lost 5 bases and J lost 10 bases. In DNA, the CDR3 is TGCAGTGCTCCTCGGGCGACTAGCGGGAGGGAGCAGTTCTTC. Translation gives CSAPRATSGREQFF.

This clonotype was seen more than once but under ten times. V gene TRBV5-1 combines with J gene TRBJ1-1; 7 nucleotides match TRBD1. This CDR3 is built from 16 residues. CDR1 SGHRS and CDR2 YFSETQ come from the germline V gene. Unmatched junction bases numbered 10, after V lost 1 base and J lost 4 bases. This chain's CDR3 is CASSLRDRRIGTEAFF. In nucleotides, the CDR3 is TGCGCCAGCAGCTTGAGGGACAGACGTATAGGCACTGAAGCTTTCTTT.

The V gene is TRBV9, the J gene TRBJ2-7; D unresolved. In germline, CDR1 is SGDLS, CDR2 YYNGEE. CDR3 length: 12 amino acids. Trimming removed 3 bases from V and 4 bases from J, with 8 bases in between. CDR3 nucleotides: TGTGCCAGCAGCGGGATCGGGTACGAGCAGTACTTC. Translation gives CASSGIGYEQYF.

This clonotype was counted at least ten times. The CDR3 region is CASSVATGGRPYNEQFF. The CDR3 nucleotides are TGTGCCAGCAGCGTAGCTACTGGCGGGAGGCCCTACAATGAGCAGTTCTTC. The V call is TRBV9, the J call TRBJ2-1; 8 positions match TRBD2. The CDR3 spans 17 residues. Germline assignment: CDR1 SGDLS and CDR2 YYNGEE. V dropped 0 bases and J dropped 2; count of bases not matched to a gene: 7.

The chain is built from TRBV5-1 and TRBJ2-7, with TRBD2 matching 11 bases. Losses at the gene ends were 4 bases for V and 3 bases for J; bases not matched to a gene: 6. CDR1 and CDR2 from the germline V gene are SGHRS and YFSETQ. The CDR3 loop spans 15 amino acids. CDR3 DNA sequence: TGCGCCAGCAGCCTAAGTGGACTAGCGGGCTACGAGCAGTACTTC. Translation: CASSLSGLAGYEQYF.

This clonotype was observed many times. CDR3 coding DNA: TGCAGCGTCAAGGGAGGGGCGAACACCGGGGAGCTGTTTTTT. Its translation is CSVKGGANTGELFF. The rearrangement uses TRBV29-1 and TRBJ2-2; the match to TRBD2 covers 7 bases. CDR3 size: 14 residues. The ends lost 6 bases at V and 0 bases at J; junction bases unmatched: 4. Germline V gives CDR1 SQVTM, CDR2 ANQGSEA.

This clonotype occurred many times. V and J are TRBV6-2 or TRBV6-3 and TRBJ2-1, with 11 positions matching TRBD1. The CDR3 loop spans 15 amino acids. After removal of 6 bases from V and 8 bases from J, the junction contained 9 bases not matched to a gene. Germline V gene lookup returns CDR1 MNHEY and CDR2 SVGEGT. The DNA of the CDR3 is TGTGCCAGCAGCCCAGGGGGACAGGGGGACCATGAGCAGTTCTTC. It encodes CASSPGGQGDHEQFF.

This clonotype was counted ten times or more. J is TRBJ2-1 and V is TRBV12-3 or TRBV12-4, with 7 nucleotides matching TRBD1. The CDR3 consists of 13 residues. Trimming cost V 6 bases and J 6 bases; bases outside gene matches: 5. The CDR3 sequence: CASSLDRANEQFF. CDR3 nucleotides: TGTGCCAGCAGCCTAGACAGGGCCAATGAGCAGTTCTTC.